The 30 T cell receptor beta chains reported below all come from one sample, sequenced in a study of blood T cell repertoires in COVID-19. Profiling relied on immunoSEQ multiplex PCR, and the TCRdb table lists in-frame clones only, not all of them. The table has 94,000 or so clones, 80% to 90% seen once. The sequencing sample was made of peripheral blood. The receptors were sampled from a woman between 65 and 79 years old with acute or convalescent COVID-19.

The gene calls are TRBV5-6 and TRBJ2-7; a possible D gene is TRBD1 (6 bases). The CDR3 consists of 15 residues. Germline V lookup: CDR1 SGHDT, CDR2 YYEEEE. Trimming pared 4 bases from V and 0 bases from J, leaving 14 bases between. The DNA for the CDR3 is TGTGCCAGCAGCCTACAGGGTGGGTTCTCCTACGAGCAGTACTTC. It is translated as CASSLQGGFSYEQYF.

This sequence joins TRBV25-1 and TRBJ2-7, with TRBD1 matching 11 bases. After removal of 2 bases from V and 4 bases from J, the junction contained 4 bases not matched to a gene. Germline V lookup: CDR1 MGHDK, CDR2 SYGVNS. The length of the CDR3 is 15 residues. In DNA form, the CDR3 reads TGTGCCAGCAGTGAAGGGGGGACAGGGGGATACGAGCAGTACTTC. Translated: CASSEGGTGGYEQYF.

V usage is TRBV4-2 and J usage is TRBJ2-2; D possibly corresponds to TRBD2 (6 bases). CDR3 size: 16 residues. Trimming left V 5 bases short and J 2 bases short, with 15 bases between. CDR1 and CDR2 from the germline V gene are LGHNA and YNFKEQ. CDR3 in amino acids: CASSKHTGTNTGELFF. CDR3 sequence (DNA): TGTGCCAGCAGCAAACACACCGGGACTAACACCGGGGAGCTGTTTTTT.

The chain is built from TRBV18 and TRBJ2-7; no definite D call. The CDR3 is 13 amino acids. Germline V gene sequence: CDR1 KGHSH, CDR2 LQKENI. Trimming cost V 2 bases and J 3 bases, with 8 bases left between them. CDR3 amino acids: CASSPGQYYEQYF. The CDR3, as DNA: TGTGCCAGCTCACCAGGGCAGTACTACGAGCAGTACTTC.

The chain is built from TRBV6-5 and TRBJ2-3; D is unresolved. Trimming took 0 bases from V and 11 from J, leaving 12 bases between them. This CDR3 has 13 residues. The germline CDR1 and CDR2 sequences are MNHEY and SVGAGI. The CDR3 nucleotides are TGTGCCAGCAGTTACTCGAGCACGATTGGGCAGTATTTT. It specifies CASSYSSTIGQYF.

The V and J genes are TRBV10-1 and TRBJ2-7; perhaps TRBD2 as D (5 bases). The V end was cut by 5 bases, the J end by 3 bases, with 11 bases between. The CDR3 covers 13 residues. Germline values: CDR1 WNHNN, CDR2 SYGVQD (reference sequence). The CDR3 protein is CASSRGRDYEQYF. The CDR3 bases are TGCGCCAGCAGTAGAGGACGGGACTACGAGCAGTACTTC.

This clone appeared a single time. V gene TRBV11-1 combines with J gene TRBJ2-1; perhaps TRBD2 as D (6 bases). The germline V gene encodes CDR1 SGHAT and CDR2 FQDESV (reference sequence). The ends were cut back, 0 bases at V and 9 bases at J, with 12 bases in the middle. This CDR3 has 14 residues. CDR3 nucleotides: TGTGCCAGCAGCTTAGCGTGGGGGGTGGTTGAGCAGTTCTTC. Translating it yields CASSLAWGVVEQFF.

V is TRBV18 and J is TRBJ2-2; 7 bases fit TRBD1. CDR1 and CDR2 (germline): KGHSH, LQKENI. This CDR3 region has 17 residues. V shed 5 bases and J 0 bases; nucleotides not matched to a gene: 9. Here the CDR3 DNA reads TGTGCCAGCTCAACACGGACAGGCGGATCGAACACCGGGGAGCTGTTTTTT. Amino acids: CASSTRTGGSNTGELFF.

This clone was counted only a few times. The CDR3 reads CSAPLSGRYNEQFF. The CDR3 nucleotides read TGCAGCGCCCCCCTAAGCGGGAGGTACAATGAGCAGTTCTTC. The chain carries TRBV29-1 and TRBJ2-1; TRBD2 agrees at 9 bases. The CDR3 consists of 14 residues. Germline loops: CDR1 SQVTM, CDR2 ANQGSEA. V gave up 7 bases and J gave up 4 bases; unmatched junction bases: 8.

The chain carries TRBV7-2 and TRBJ2-7; D possibly corresponds to TRBD2 (5 bases). Per germline, CDR1 SGHTA and CDR2 FQGNSA. The CDR3 is 14 amino acids. V dropped 1 base and J dropped 2 bases, with 9 bases sitting between them. CDR3 nucleotide sequence: TGTGCCAGCAGCTTAGATCCGGGAACCTACGAGCAGTACTTC. Amino acids: CASSLDPGTYEQYF.

This chain uses TRBV3-1 (or the pseudogene TRBV3-2) with TRBJ2-1; TRBD2 matches 7 bases. Per germline, CDR1 LGHDT and CDR2 YNNKEL (reference sequence). The CDR3 consists of 17 residues. The J segment lost 2 bases and the V segment lost 4 bases, leaving 11 bases of the junction unmatched. The CDR3 loop is CASSLEEASGPYNEQFF. For the CDR3, the DNA is TGTGCCAGCAGCCTAGAAGAGGCTAGCGGTCCCTACAATGAGCAGTTCTTC.

The CDR3 DNA follows: TGCGCCAGCAGCCCGGAGAGCTCCTACGAGCAGTACTTC. Its protein is CASSPESSYEQYF. The chain couples TRBV5-1 to TRBJ2-7; D not certain. The germline V gene encodes CDR1 SGHRS and CDR2 YFSETQ. The CDR3 consists of 13 residues. Trimming removed 4 bases from V and 0 bases from J, with 8 bases in between.

V usage is TRBV29-1 and J usage is TRBJ1-1, with D possibly matching TRBD1 (5 bases). CDR1 and CDR2 (germline): SQVTM, ANQGSEA. The CDR3 length is 14 residues. The V gene lost 7 bases and the J gene lost 0 bases, with 15 bases spanning the gap. The CDR3 nucleotides are TGCAGCGCTAGACAGAGCCTTATGAACACTGAAGCTTTCTTT. Translating it yields CSARQSLMNTEAFF.

The chain couples TRBV5-5 to TRBJ1-4; 7 bases are a match to TRBD1. The CDR3 loop spans 16 amino acids. The junction had 4 bases not matched to a gene; V was cut back by 2 bases and J by 0 bases. Germline CDR1 and CDR2: SGHKS and YYEKEE (reference sequence). The CDR3 loop is CASSLQGKSTNEKLFF. The CDR3 region has the DNA TGTGCCAGCAGCTTACAGGGGAAATCAACTAATGAAAAACTGTTTTTT. The whole variable domain, remainder taken from reference TRBV5-5 and TRBJ1-4, is DAGVTQSPTHLIKTRGQQVTLRCSPISGHKSVSWYQQVLGQGPQFIFQYYEKEERGRGNFPDRFSARQFPNYSSELNVNALLLGDSALYLCASSLQGKSTNEKLFFGSGTQLSVL.

This chain links TRBV15 with TRBJ1-3, with a tentative D call TRBD1 (6 bases). Germline lookup yields CDR1 LNHNV and CDR2 YYDKDF (reference sequence). The CDR3 is made up of 16 amino acids. The ends were cut back, 4 bases at V and 0 bases at J, with 13 bases in the middle. The CDR3 DNA sequence: TGTGCCACCAGCACTGGACCAGGGGTCTCTGGAAACACCATATATTTT. This gives the protein CATSTGPGVSGNTIYF.

V and J are TRBV10-3 and TRBJ2-7, with 11 bases lining up with TRBD1. There are 15 residues in the CDR3. Germline assignment: CDR1 ENHRY and CDR2 SYGVKD. Germline trimming cut 4 bases from V and 7 bases from J; bases unmatched to any gene: 9. The CDR3 is CAISASTGTGGEQYF. Written as DNA, the CDR3 is TGTGCCATCAGTGCCTCGACCGGGACAGGGGGTGAGCAGTACTTC.

The J gene is TRBJ1-6, the V gene TRBV5-1, with D possibly being TRBD1 (5 bases). The CDR3 totals 14 residues. The germline V gene encodes CDR1 SGHRS and CDR2 YFSETQ. V was trimmed by 0 bases and J by 8 bases, leaving 9 bases between them. The CDR3 DNA is TGCGCCAGCAGCTTGGACAGGACGTATTCACCCCTCCACTTT. Translating it yields CASSLDRTYSPLHF.

This clone was observed once. The gene calls are TRBV7-8 and TRBJ2-1, with 12 bases fitting TRBD2. Trimming cost V 3 bases and J 10 bases; bases outside gene matches: 4. The CDR3 covers 14 residues. CDR1 is SGHVS, CDR2 FQNEAQ, per germline. CDR3 in amino acids: CASSFLAGGHEQFF. DNA of the CDR3: TGTGCCAGCAGCTTTCTAGCGGGGGGGCACGAGCAGTTCTTC.

This sequence joins TRBV27 and TRBJ2-1; 11 nucleotides line up with TRBD2. V was pared by 6 bases and J by 9 bases, with 13 bases of the junction left unmatched. The CDR3 consists of 16 residues. The germline V gene encodes CDR1 MNHEY and CDR2 SMNVEV (reference sequence). The CDR3 coding sequence is TGTGCCAGCAGCTCCATCGGGACTAGCGGTTTCATTGAGCAGTTCTTC. It yields the protein CASSSIGTSGFIEQFF.

The chain uses TRBV19 and TRBJ2-7; TRBD2 might be the D (7 bases). In germline, CDR1 is LNHDA, CDR2 SQIVND (reference sequence). Between the trimmed V and J ends, which lost 7 bases and 3 bases, there was a span of 19 bases. The CDR3 runs to 15 residues. The CDR3 DNA reads as TGTGCCAGTAACCGTAGGGGGGGGCCCCTCTACGAGCAGTACTTC. Protein sequence: CASNRRGGPLYEQYF.

CDR3 region: CASSPRQGKYNEQFF. The CDR3 bases are TGTGCCAGCAGTCCACGACAGGGGAAATACAATGAGCAGTTCTTC. V is TRBV6-2 or TRBV6-3 and J is TRBJ2-1; 8 bases match TRBD1. The CDR3 totals 15 residues. After removal of 5 bases from V and 4 bases from J, the junction contained 7 bases not matched to a gene. The germline V gene has CDR1 MNHEY and CDR2 SVGEGT.

CDR3 sequence (DNA): TGTGCCAGCAGCAAATACGGGACAGCCCCCACAGATACGCAGTATTTT. Translating gives CASSKYGTAPTDTQYF. The chain joins TRBV13 to TRBJ2-3; TRBD1 matches 7 bases. V gave up 5 bases and J gave up 2 bases; unmatched junction bases: 10. The CDR3 consists of 16 residues. Germline values: CDR1 PRHDT, CDR2 FYEKMQ (reference sequence).

The chain combines TRBV2 with TRBJ1-2; the D gene is possibly TRBD1 (6 bases). The CDR3 has 11 residues. Trimming pared 7 bases from V and 6 bases from J, leaving 9 bases between. The germline gives CDR1 SNHLY, CDR2 FYNNEI. CDR3 loop: CASTRQDGYTF. CDR3 DNA sequence: TGTGCCAGCACCAGACAGGATGGCTACACCTTC.

This clone was observed a few times. The chain links TRBV19 to TRBJ1-5; possibly TRBD1 for D (5 bases). V was trimmed by 5 bases and J by 4 bases, leaving 12 bases between them. The CDR3 consists of 14 residues. CDR1 and CDR2 from the germline V gene are LNHDA and SQIVND (reference sequence). CDR3 loop: CASSGIRDNQPQHF. The DNA for the CDR3 is TGTGCCAGTAGTGGGATCAGGGATAATCAGCCCCAGCATTTT.

Regarding this clone: The same CDR3 arises from other DNA sequences in this sample as well. CDR3 in DNA: TGTGCCAGCAGAGGACAGGGGGCGAGCCAGCCCCAGCATTTT. Protein sequence: CASRGQGASQPQHF. The chain joins TRBV6-5 to TRBJ1-5, with 11 bases that match TRBD1. J was trimmed by 7 bases and V by 6 bases; bases with no gene match: 5. The CDR3 has 14 amino acids. Germline loops: CDR1 MNHEY, CDR2 SVGAGI.

The rearrangement links TRBV18 to TRBJ1-1; D not resolved. Trimming shortened V by 4 bases and J by 0 bases, and 9 bases separated the two germline ends. Germline CDR1 reads KGHSH; CDR2 reads LQKENI. There are 14 residues in the CDR3. DNA of the CDR3: TGTGCCAGCTCACTTACAAGTTTGAACACTGAAGCTTTCTTT. Translated: CASSLTSLNTEAFF.

A remark on this clone: This same CDR3 is encoded by further DNA sequences in the sample. The chain links TRBV24-1 to TRBJ2-2; TRBD1 agrees at 8 bases. Losses at the gene ends were 3 bases for V and 5 bases for J; bases not matched to a gene: 7. The CDR3 length is 16 residues. Germline V gene lookup returns CDR1 KGHDR and CDR2 SFDVKD. This CDR3 reads CATSDPGQGKTGELFF. CDR3 in DNA: TGTGCCACCAGTGATCCCGGACAGGGCAAAACCGGGGAGCTGTTTTTT.

The chain recombines TRBV5-1 with TRBJ2-3; 7 bases fit TRBD2. CDR3 length: 17 residues. The J segment lost 2 bases and the V segment lost 3 bases, leaving 12 bases of the junction unmatched. CDR1 and CDR2 (germline): SGHRS, YFSETQ. The CDR3 DNA reads TGCGCCAGCAGCTCATGGCGAGGGAGGGGTTTCACAGATACGCAGTATTTT. It yields the protein CASSSWRGRGFTDTQYF.

This chain connects TRBV3-1 (or the pseudogene TRBV3-2) to TRBJ1-1; D is possibly TRBD1 (5 bases). V lost 3 bases to trimming and J lost 1 base, with 15 bases between them. Germline CDR1 is LGHDT and CDR2 is YNNKEL (reference sequence). This CDR3 is built from 16 residues. The CDR3 spells CASSQDPPGSNTEAFF. Written as DNA, the CDR3 is TGTGCCAGCAGCCAGGACCCCCCAGGGTCGAACACTGAAGCTTTCTTT.

This chain uses TRBV15 with TRBJ1-5; D perhaps matches TRBD1 (5 bases). Trimming took off 0 bases at V and 2 bases at J, with 14 bases between the two ends. CDR1 is LNHNV, CDR2 YYDKDF, per germline (reference sequence). This CDR3 is built from 17 residues. CDR3 residues: CATSRDRGRGGNQPQHF. The DNA of the CDR3 is TGTGCCACCAGCAGAGATCGGGGACGGGGGGGCAATCAGCCCCAGCATTTT.